Listed here are 23 T cell receptor beta chains from one sample, sequenced in a study of shared clonotypes between healthy human individuals. Generated by immunoSEQ multiplex PCR, the TCRdb table keeps only in-frame clones and is missing some. The table shows about 980,000 clones, with 76% occurring only once. The sample consisted of memory CD4+ T cells sorted from blood. This sample's subset: CD45RA-negative fraction. These receptors were collected from a man aged 18 to 29 in good health.

CDR3 bases: TGCGCCAGCAGTCTGGATCGGACAGGGGGCTACGAGCAGTACTTC. Its translation is CASSLDRTGGYEQYF. This chain connects TRBV10-2 to TRBJ2-7; the match to TRBD1 covers 10 bases. Unmatched junction bases numbered 7, after V lost 5 bases and J lost 3 bases. The CDR3 spans 15 residues. CDR1 and CDR2 from the germline V gene are WSHSY and SAAADI.

The chain joins TRBV25-1 to TRBJ2-7, with TRBD2 as a possible D gene (5 bases). The germline gives CDR1 MGHDK, CDR2 SYGVNS. Trimming left V 3 bases short and J 1 base short, with 13 bases between. The CDR3 contains 15 residues. The CDR3 DNA is TGTGCCAGCAGTGAGAGAACTAGAGTTTCCTACGAGCAGTACTTC. This sequence encodes CASSERTRVSYEQYF.

This chain uses TRBV2 with TRBJ2-1; 7 bases fit TRBD2. This CDR3 comprises 15 residues. The V and J ends lost 6 bases and 0 bases, in that order; junction bases with no gene match: 5. Germline V CDR1 and CDR2: SNHLY, FYNNEI. CDR3: CASSSSGISYNEQFF. CDR3 nucleotide sequence: TGTGCCAGCAGCTCAAGCGGGATCTCCTACAATGAGCAGTTCTTC.

The rearrangement joins TRBV5-1 to TRBJ2-5; 7 bases align to TRBD1. Germline CDR1 SGHRS, CDR2 YFSETQ. CDR3 length: 13 residues. The junction had 6 bases not matched to a gene; V was cut back by 5 bases and J by 5 bases. CDR3 sequence: CASSVGGLETQYF. CDR3 nucleotide sequence: TGCGCCAGCAGTGTAGGGGGCCTGGAGACCCAGTACTTC.

The chain carries TRBV6-5 and TRBJ2-5; D might be TRBD1 (5 bases). V lost 2 bases, J lost 4 bases, and 11 bases lay in between. Germline loops: CDR1 MNHEY, CDR2 SVGAGI. CDR3 length: 14 residues. This chain's CDR3 is CASSYGTQGETQYF. The DNA for the CDR3 is TGTGCCAGCAGTTACGGTACCCAGGGAGAGACCCAGTACTTC.

This clone was seen more than once but under ten times. Other DNA sequences from this sample encode an identical CDR3 as well. The genes are TRBV2 and TRBJ2-2; no clear D gene. The CDR3 contains 12 residues. The V end lost 5 bases, the J end lost 3 bases, and 4 bases lay between the germline ends. Germline CDR1 and CDR2: SNHLY and FYNNEI. The CDR3 DNA reads as TGTGCCAGCAGTCCGGACACCGGGGAGCTGTTTTTT. Its translation is CASSPDTGELFF. Together with reference TRBV2 and TRBJ2-2, the CDR3 gives the full variable domain: EPEVTQTPSHQVTQMGQEVILRCVPISNHLYFYWYRQILGQKVEFLVSFYNNEISEKSEIFDDQFSVERPDGSNFTLKIRSTKLEDSAMYFCASSPDTGELFFGEGSRLTVL.

The chain combines TRBV5-1 with TRBJ2-7, with 7 bases fitting TRBD1. Germline CDR1 reads SGHRS; CDR2 reads YFSETQ. The CDR3 totals 14 residues. V shed 0 bases and J 2 bases; nucleotides not matched to a gene: 2. The CDR3 here is CASSLEGGTYEQYF. The DNA of the CDR3 is TGCGCCAGCAGCTTGGAAGGGGGCACCTACGAGCAGTACTTC.

The V gene is TRBV6-6, the J gene TRBJ2-2; no definite D call. V was clipped by 2 bases and J by 6 bases, with 10 bases between them. CDR3 length equals 14 residues. CDR1 is MNHNY, CDR2 SVGAGI, per germline (reference sequence). The CDR3 spells CASSYPLGPGELFF. The CDR3 DNA follows: TGTGCCAGCAGTTACCCGTTGGGCCCCGGGGAGCTGTTTTTT.

The chain is built from TRBV10-3 and TRBJ2-5; perhaps TRBD1 as D (6 bases). This CDR3 has 10 amino acids. Germline V gives CDR1 ENHRY, CDR2 SYGVKD. V lost 9 bases and J 4 bases, leaving 6 bases between the germline ends. In nucleotides, the CDR3 is TGTGCCATGGGGGCAGAGACCCAGTACTTC. The encoded protein is CAMGAETQYF.

V gene TRBV5-4 combines with J gene TRBJ2-1; D uncertain. Trimming took off 0 bases at V and 6 bases at J, with 13 bases between the two ends. CDR3 length equals 15 residues. In germline, CDR1 is SGHNT, CDR2 YYREEE (reference sequence). The CDR3 protein is CASSLGAAALNEQFF. The CDR3 DNA sequence: TGTGCCAGCAGCTTGGGGGCTGCGGCTCTCAATGAGCAGTTCTTC.

This clone was detected only once. This rearrangement joins TRBV30 to TRBJ1-1, with a weak D call TRBD1 (5 bases). Germline V CDR1 and CDR2: GTSNPN, SVGIG (reference sequence). Trimming left V 5 bases short and J 4 bases short, with 35 bases between. The CDR3 is 20 amino acids. CDR3 DNA sequence: TGTGCCTGGGGCGACTGGGGGAGCACCCTCACCCCGGGGGGGTCCACTGAAGCTTTCTTT. Residues: CAWGDWGSTLTPGGSTEAFF.

The chain carries TRBV6-1 and TRBJ2-1, with 10 positions matching TRBD1. In germline, CDR1 is MNHNS, CDR2 SASEGT. This CDR3 is built from 15 residues. The trim removed 7 bases at V and 6 bases at J, leaving 9 bases unmatched. Written as DNA, the CDR3 is TGTGCCAGCAACCAACCGGGACAGGGGACCAATGAGCAGTTCTTC. It encodes CASNQPGQGTNEQFF.

The rearrangement uses TRBV5-1 and TRBJ1-5; TRBD1 is a possible D gene (6 bases). There are 14 residues in the CDR3. Germline loops: CDR1 SGHRS, CDR2 YFSETQ. Trimming removed 3 bases at V and 1 base at J, with 8 bases between. The CDR3 bases are TGCGCCAGCAGCTCGCAGGGGAGCAATCAGCCCCAGCATTTT. Encoded protein: CASSSQGSNQPQHF. Full variable domain (remainder filled in from reference TRBV5-1 and TRBJ1-5): KAGVTQTPRYLIKTRGQQVTLSCSPISGHRSVSWYQQTPGQGLQFLFEYFSETQRNKGNFPGRFSGRQFSNSRSEMNVSTLELGDSALYLCASSSQGSNQPQHFGDGTRLSIL.

The gene calls are TRBV5-1 and TRBJ2-7; TRBD1 aligns across 9 bases. Looked up from germline, CDR1 is SGHRS and CDR2 is YFSETQ. The CDR3 spans 14 residues. The V and J ends lost 10 bases and 2 bases, in that order; junction bases with no gene match: 10. The CDR3 bases are TGCGCCTCAAGATCGGGACAGGGACCCTACGAGCAGTACTTC. The encoded protein is CASRSGQGPYEQYF.

The chain has TRBV5-4 and TRBJ2-4; 9 positions agree with TRBD2. After removal of 4 bases from V and 6 bases from J, the junction contained 11 bases not matched to a gene. The CDR3 loop spans 16 amino acids. Germline-derived CDR1 and CDR2 are SGHNT and YYREEE (reference sequence). CDR3: CASSRGSGGGGNIQYF. For the CDR3, the DNA is TGTGCCAGCAGCAGGGGTAGCGGGGGAGGGGGAAACATTCAGTACTTC.

This clone has a handful of counts. This rearrangement joins TRBV27 to TRBJ2-3, with 8 bases aligning to TRBD2. The V segment lost 2 bases and the J segment 0 bases; nucleotides outside the gene matches: 1. CDR1 is MNHEY and CDR2 is SMNVEV in the germline V gene (reference sequence). CDR3 size: 15 residues. CDR3 region: CASSLGGRSTDTQYF. The CDR3 coding sequence is TGTGCCAGCAGTTTAGGCGGGAGGAGCACAGATACGCAGTATTTT.

The chain recombines TRBV7-9 with TRBJ1-6; D is ambiguous. V lost 3 bases and J 7 bases, leaving 4 bases between the germline ends. CDR1 and CDR2 (germline): SEHNR, FQNEAQ (reference sequence). The CDR3 loop spans 12 amino acids. CDR3 sequence: CASSFVNSPLHF. The CDR3 nucleotides read TGTGCCAGCAGCTTTGTGAATTCACCCCTCCACTTT.

This chain joins TRBV10-2 and TRBJ1-2; D might be TRBD1 (5 bases). Germline CDR1 WSHSY, CDR2 SAAADI. V was clipped by 4 bases and J by 8 bases, with 14 bases between them. This CDR3 contains 13 residues. This chain's CDR3 is CASSVTGSLGYTF. The CDR3, as DNA: TGCGCCAGCAGTGTAACAGGAAGTTTGGGCTACACCTTC.

The V call is TRBV6-1, the J call TRBJ2-7; unclear D gene. CDR1 and CDR2 from the germline V gene are MNHNS and SASEGT. Trimming cost V 7 bases and J 8 bases, with 15 bases left between them. The CDR3 runs to 12 residues. This CDR3 is CASISDGFKQYF. The CDR3 DNA reads as TGTGCCAGCATTTCCGACGGCTTTAAGCAGTACTTC.

The chain uses TRBV6-5 and TRBJ2-4, with D hard to call. Germline CDR1 MNHEY, CDR2 SVGAGI. The CDR3 spans 12 residues. CDR3 residues: CGWSFFENIQYF. CDR3 coding DNA: TGTGGCTGGTCGTTTTTCGAAAACATTCAGTACTTC.

This clone was seen just once. The chain couples TRBV4-3 to TRBJ1-5; the D is unclear. The length of the CDR3 is 14 residues. V was clipped by 3 bases and J by 2 bases, with 8 bases between them. Germline lookup yields CDR1 LGHNA and CDR2 YSLEER. CDR3 sequence: CASSHDMGNQPQHF. CDR3 nucleotides: TGCGCCAGCAGCCATGACATGGGCAATCAGCCCCAGCATTTT.

This clone was observed a few times. This rearrangement joins TRBV19 to TRBJ1-5; 8 positions agree with TRBD1. Germline V gene lookup returns CDR1 LNHDA and CDR2 SQIVND (reference sequence). J lost 1 base, V lost 5 bases, and 10 bases had no gene match. CDR3 length: 17 residues. The CDR3 DNA follows: TGTGCCAGTAGTTGGGCAGGGGGCAAGGGAAGCAATCAGCCCCAGCATTTT. It yields the protein CASSWAGGKGSNQPQHF.

The CDR3, as DNA: TGTGCCAGCAGCAAGGGACAGACTACCGGGGAGCTGTTTTTT. Its translation is CASSKGQTTGELFF. The V gene is TRBV7-9, the J gene TRBJ2-2; 7 bases align to TRBD1. Germline CDR1 SEHNR, CDR2 FQNEAQ (reference sequence). CDR3 length: 14 amino acids. V trimming: 5 bases; J trimming: 5 bases; junction bases outside the gene matches: 5. Full variable domain (rest looked up from reference TRBV7-9 and TRBJ2-2): DTGVSQNPRHKITKRGQNVTFRCDPISEHNRLYWYRQTLGQGPEFLTYFQNEAQLEKSRLLSDRFSAERPKGSFSTLEIQRTEQGDSAMYLCASSKGQTTGELFFGEGSRLTVL.